Below, 11 T cell receptor beta chains from the same sample are listed, as sequenced in a study of post-analysis software for immune sequencing data. General observations from the study: Controls had lower frequencies than patients of roughly five TRBV segments, which included TRBV5-6, TRBV5-1 and TRBV20-1.

TCR beta libraries were prepared from cDNA with unique molecular identifiers. Via MiXCR, TCRdb re-called the PCR reads, giving one row per CDR3 protein. The sample comprises roughly 540,000 distinct CDR3 sequences, around 36% of which are singletons, and around 6% rests with the top ten. For these receptors, no antigen is known. Sequencing was carried out using blood. The receptors come from a girl under 18 with multiple sclerosis.

To note about this clonotype: One end of the junction does not line up with germline, which may come from a read error. V gene TRBV20-1 combines with J gene TRBJ1-5; weak D call: TRBD1 (5 bases). CDR3 length equals 12 residues. Germline CDR1 DFQATT, CDR2 SNEGSKA (reference sequence). The CDR3 DNA is TGCGGTGCTTGGGGACGGGGCCAGCCCCAGCATTTT. Protein: CGAWGRGQPQHF.

This clonotype appeared a few times. The gene calls are TRBV6-1 and TRBJ2-5; 13 bases map to TRBD2. The J segment lost 1 base and the V segment lost 6 bases, leaving 2 bases of the junction unmatched. The germline V gene encodes CDR1 MNHNS and CDR2 SASEGT. The CDR3 is made up of 15 amino acids. The CDR3 protein is CASRGLAGAQETQYF. The CDR3 region has the DNA TGTGCCAGCAGAGGACTAGCGGGGGCCCAAGAGACCCAGTACTTC.

This clonotype came up a few times. This chain connects TRBV10-3 to TRBJ2-2; D possibly corresponds to TRBD1 (6 bases). Between the trimmed V and J ends, which lost 6 bases and 0 bases, there was a span of 11 bases. This CDR3 has 15 residues. Germline V gives CDR1 ENHRY, CDR2 SYGVKD. The DNA for the CDR3 is TGTGCCATCAGGGTGGACAGCGCGAACACCGGGGAGCTGTTTTTT. Its protein is CAIRVDSANTGELFF.

A few counts support this clonotype. The chain combines TRBV7-9 with TRBJ2-5; TRBD2 aligns across 9 bases. Germline values: CDR1 SEHNR, CDR2 FQNEAQ (reference sequence). The V gene end was trimmed by 5 bases and the J gene end by 8 bases; junction bases not matched to a gene: 6. The CDR3 extends over 13 amino acids. CDR3 residues: CASSPLGLATQYF. The CDR3 DNA reads TGTGCCAGCAGCCCCCTGGGACTAGCAACCCAGTACTTC.

This clonotype came up a few times. The gene calls are TRBV7-9 and TRBJ2-1; 12 bases are shared with TRBD1. V trimming: 5 bases; J trimming: 6 bases; junction bases outside the gene matches: 5. CDR1 is SEHNR, CDR2 FQNEAQ, per germline (reference sequence). This CDR3 is built from 15 residues. DNA for the CDR3: TGTGCCAGCAGCGTGGGACAGGGGGCGGTCAATGAGCAGTTCTTC. This sequence encodes CASSVGQGAVNEQFF.

The table lists this clonotype with a count of one. The chain carries TRBV6-1 and TRBJ2-1; TRBD1 agrees at 8 bases. Germline V lookup: CDR1 MNHNS, CDR2 SASEGT. Trimming at V came to 8 bases and at J to 2 bases, leaving 8 bases not matched to a gene. The CDR3 has 15 residues. DNA of the CDR3: TGTGCCAGCGAGCGAGGCAGGGGGCCCTACAATGAGCAGTTCTTC. This codes for CASERGRGPYNEQFF.

This clonotype was detected only a few times. The chain couples TRBV4-1 to TRBJ2-1; TRBD2 is a possible D gene (5 bases). This CDR3 comprises 16 residues. V was cut by 1 base and J by 2 bases, with 12 bases left in between. Germline CDR1 reads MGHRA; CDR2 reads YSYEKL. The chain's CDR3 is CASSQVEGMAYNEQFF. CDR3 in DNA: TGCGCCAGCAGCCAAGTTGAGGGTATGGCCTACAATGAGCAGTTCTTC.

The chain links TRBV3-1 to TRBJ2-5; TRBD2 matches 9 bases. The CDR3 sequence is 14 residues long. The trim removed 4 bases at V and 5 bases at J, leaving 5 bases unmatched. Germline loops: CDR1 LGHDT, CDR2 YNNKEL (reference sequence). This CDR3 is CASSPRGGGETQYF. The CDR3 DNA follows: TGTGCCAGCAGCCCGCGGGGGGGCGGCGAGACCCAGTACTTC.

The chain joins TRBV20-1 to TRBJ2-1, with 14 bases that match TRBD2. The CDR3 is 16 amino acids. Germline trimming cut 6 bases from V and 3 bases from J; bases unmatched to any gene: 7. The V gene's germline CDR1 is DFQATT and CDR2 SNEGSKA (reference sequence). The CDR3: CSAETSGGASYNEQFF. The CDR3 DNA follows: TGCAGTGCAGAGACTAGCGGGGGGGCCAGCTACAATGAGCAGTTCTTC.

The chain joins TRBV29-1 to TRBJ2-2; D not certain. The CDR3 extends over 15 amino acids. Trimming took off 2 bases at V and 2 bases at J, with 12 bases between the two ends. Germline lookup yields CDR1 SQVTM and CDR2 ANQGSEA. The DNA for the CDR3 is TGCAGCGTTGAAATTGGCAGGATTAACACCGGGGAGCTGTTTTTT. This gives the protein CSVEIGRINTGELFF.

The chain carries TRBV5-1 and TRBJ1-2; TRBD1 matches at 9 bases. The CDR3 has 15 residues. Germline CDR1 SGHRS, CDR2 YFSETQ. Losses at the gene ends were 3 bases for V and 3 bases for J; bases not matched to a gene: 6. The CDR3 reads CASSSRTGDYYGYTF. The CDR3 nucleotides are TGCGCCAGCAGCTCCCGGACAGGGGACTACTATGGCTACACCTTC.